This T cell receptor (beta chain) was recorded in a study of T cell responses to AZD1222 COVID-19 vaccine. Comments on this clone: Its antigen is as yet unknown.

Germline loops: CDR1 SGHRS, CDR2 YFSETQ. The CDR3 spans 14 residues. Trimming removed 0 bases at V and 0 bases at J, with 7 bases between. Points from the study as a whole: There were vaccine-associated CD4 TCRs across spike, dominant at 160-218 and 743-854. Increased Spike-specific TCR breadth and depth were observed after two AZD1222 doses. Only six or seven AZD1222 recipients tested seropositive at baseline.

The table came from immunoSEQ multiplex PCR; TCRdb's copy has only in-frame clones and leaves some out. The data hold about 150,000 clones, with about 89% observed a single time. The clonotype originates from an adult who received the AZD1222 COVID-19 vaccine. Sequences were derived from peripheral blood, sampled 28 days after the second AZD1222 dose. The chain is built from TRBV5-1 and TRBJ2-7, with TRBD1 as a possible D gene (5 bases). The CDR3 protein is CASSLDRSSYEQYF. CDR3 DNA sequence: TGCGCCAGCAGCTTGGACAGGAGCTCCTACGAGCAGTACTTC.